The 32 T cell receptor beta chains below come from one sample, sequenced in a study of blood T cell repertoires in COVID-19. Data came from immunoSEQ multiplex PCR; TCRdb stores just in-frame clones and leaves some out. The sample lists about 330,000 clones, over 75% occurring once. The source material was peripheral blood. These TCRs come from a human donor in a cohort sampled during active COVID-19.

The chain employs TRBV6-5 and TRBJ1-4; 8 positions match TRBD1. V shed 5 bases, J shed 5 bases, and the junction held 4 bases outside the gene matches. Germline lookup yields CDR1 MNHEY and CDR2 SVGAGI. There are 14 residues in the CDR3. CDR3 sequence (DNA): TGTGCCAGCAGTCCACGGACAGGGAATGAAAAACTGTTTTTT. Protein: CASSPRTGNEKLFF.

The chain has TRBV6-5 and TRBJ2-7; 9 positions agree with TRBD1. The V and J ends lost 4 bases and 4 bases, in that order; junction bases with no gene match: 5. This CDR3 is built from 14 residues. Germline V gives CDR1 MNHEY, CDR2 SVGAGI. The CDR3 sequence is CASSFGTGFYEQYF. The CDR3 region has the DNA TGTGCCAGCAGTTTCGGGACAGGGTTTTACGAGCAGTACTTC.

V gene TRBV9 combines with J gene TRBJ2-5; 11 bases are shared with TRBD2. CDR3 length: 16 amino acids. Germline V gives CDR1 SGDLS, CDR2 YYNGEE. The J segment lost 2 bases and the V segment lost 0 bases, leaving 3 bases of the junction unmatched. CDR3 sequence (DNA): TGTGCCAGCAGCGTAGAGGTAGCGGGGGGGCAAGAGACCCAGTACTTC. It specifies CASSVEVAGGQETQYF.

CDR3 residues: CASSGIGGEAEAFF. CDR3 nucleotides: TGTGCCAGCAGCGGTATCGGTGGGGAGGCTGAAGCTTTCTTT. The chain has TRBV9 and TRBJ1-1; D not certain. CDR3 length: 14 residues. V was clipped by 3 bases and J by 6 bases, with 15 bases between them. From germline, CDR1 is SGDLS and CDR2 YYNGEE.

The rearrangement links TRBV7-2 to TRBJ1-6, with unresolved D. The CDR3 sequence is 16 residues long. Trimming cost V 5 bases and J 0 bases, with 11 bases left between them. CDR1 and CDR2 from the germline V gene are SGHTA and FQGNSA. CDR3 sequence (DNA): TGTGCCAGCAGCCCTAACCGGAGCTCCTATAATTCACCCCTCCACTTT. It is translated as CASSPNRSSYNSPLHF.

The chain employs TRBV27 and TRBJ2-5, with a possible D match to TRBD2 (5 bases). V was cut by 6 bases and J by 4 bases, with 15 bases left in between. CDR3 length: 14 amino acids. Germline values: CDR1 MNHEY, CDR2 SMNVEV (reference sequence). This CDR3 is CASSPTTGGETQYF. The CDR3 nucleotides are TGTGCCAGCAGCCCTACAACCGGAGGAGAGACCCAGTACTTC.

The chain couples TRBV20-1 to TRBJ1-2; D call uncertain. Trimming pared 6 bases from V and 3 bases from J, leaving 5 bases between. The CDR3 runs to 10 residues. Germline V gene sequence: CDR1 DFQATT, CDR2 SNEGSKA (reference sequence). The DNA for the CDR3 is TGCAGTGCCCCGGACTATGGCTACACCTTC. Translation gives CSAPDYGYTF.

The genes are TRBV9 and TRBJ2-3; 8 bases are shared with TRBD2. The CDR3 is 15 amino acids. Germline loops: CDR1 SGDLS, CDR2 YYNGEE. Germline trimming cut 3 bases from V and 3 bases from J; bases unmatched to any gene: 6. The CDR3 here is CASSAAGTRTDTQYF. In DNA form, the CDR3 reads TGTGCCAGCAGCGCAGCCGGGACTAGGACAGATACGCAGTATTTT.

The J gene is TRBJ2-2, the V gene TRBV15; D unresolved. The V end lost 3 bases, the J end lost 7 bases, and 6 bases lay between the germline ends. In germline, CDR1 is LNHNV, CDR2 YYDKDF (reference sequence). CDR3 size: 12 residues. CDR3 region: CATSSVSGELFF. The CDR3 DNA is TGTGCCACCAGCAGTGTGAGCGGGGAGCTGTTTTTT.

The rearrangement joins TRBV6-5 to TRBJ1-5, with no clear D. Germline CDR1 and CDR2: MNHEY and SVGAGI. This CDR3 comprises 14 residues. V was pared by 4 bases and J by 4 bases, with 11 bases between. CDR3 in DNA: TGTGCCAGCAGTTCTCCGAGGGAAAATCAGCCCCAGCATTTT. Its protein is CASSSPRENQPQHF.

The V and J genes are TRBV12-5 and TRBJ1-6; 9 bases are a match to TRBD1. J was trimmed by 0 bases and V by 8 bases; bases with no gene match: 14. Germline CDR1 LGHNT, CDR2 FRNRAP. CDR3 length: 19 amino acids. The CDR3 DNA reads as TGTGCTAGTAGTGCCCCGGGACAGGGACTAAGCTCCTATAATTCACCCCTCCACTTT. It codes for CASSAPGQGLSSYNSPLHF.

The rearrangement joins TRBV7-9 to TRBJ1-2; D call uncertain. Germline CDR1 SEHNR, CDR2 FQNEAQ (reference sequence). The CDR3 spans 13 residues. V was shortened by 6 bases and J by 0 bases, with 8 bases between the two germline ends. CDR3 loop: CASRRVPNYGYTF. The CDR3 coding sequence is TGTGCCAGCAGGCGGGTACCTAACTATGGCTACACCTTC. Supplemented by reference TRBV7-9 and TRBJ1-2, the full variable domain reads DTGVSQNPRHKITKRGQNVTFRCDPISEHNRLYWYRQTLGQGPEFLTYFQNEAQLEKSRLLSDRFSAERPKGSFSTLEIQRTEQGDSAMYLCASRRVPNYGYTFGSGTRLTVV.

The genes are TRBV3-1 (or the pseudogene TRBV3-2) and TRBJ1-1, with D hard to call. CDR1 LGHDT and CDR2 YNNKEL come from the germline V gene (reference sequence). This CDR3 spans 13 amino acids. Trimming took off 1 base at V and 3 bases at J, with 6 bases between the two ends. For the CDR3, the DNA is TGTGCCAGCAGCCAAGTCTCGGACACTGAAGCTTTCTTT. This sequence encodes CASSQVSDTEAFF.

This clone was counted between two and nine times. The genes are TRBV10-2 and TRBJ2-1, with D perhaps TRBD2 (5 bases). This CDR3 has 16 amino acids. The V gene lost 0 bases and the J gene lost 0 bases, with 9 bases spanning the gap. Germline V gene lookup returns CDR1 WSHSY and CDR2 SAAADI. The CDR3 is CASSESTKGSYNEQFF. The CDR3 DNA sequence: TGCGCCAGCAGTGAGTCGACTAAAGGCTCCTACAATGAGCAGTTCTTC.

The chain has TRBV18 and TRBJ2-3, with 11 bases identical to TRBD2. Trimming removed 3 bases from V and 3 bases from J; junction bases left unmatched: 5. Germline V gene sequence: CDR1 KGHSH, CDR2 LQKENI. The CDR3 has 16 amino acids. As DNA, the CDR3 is TGTGCCAGCTCACCGGCTAGCGGGGGGAATACAGATACGCAGTATTTT. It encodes CASSPASGGNTDTQYF. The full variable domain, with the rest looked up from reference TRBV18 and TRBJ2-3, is NAGVMQNPRHLVRRRGQEARLRCSPMKGHSHVYWYRQLPEEGLKFMVYLQKENIIDESGMPKERFSAEFPKEGPSILRIQQVVRGDSAAYFCASSPASGGNTDTQYFGPGTRLTVL.

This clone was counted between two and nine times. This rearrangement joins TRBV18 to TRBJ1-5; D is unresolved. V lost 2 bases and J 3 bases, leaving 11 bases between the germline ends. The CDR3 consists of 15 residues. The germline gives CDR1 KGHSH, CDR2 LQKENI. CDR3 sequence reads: CASSPGRSYNQPQHF. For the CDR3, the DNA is TGTGCCAGCTCACCAGGGAGGTCCTACAATCAGCCCCAGCATTTT.

The CDR3 region is CASSLKGLKQETQYF. The CDR3 region has the DNA TGTGCCAGCAGCCTAAAGGGGCTAAAACAAGAGACCCAGTACTTC. The chain links TRBV7-6 to TRBJ2-5; TRBD1 might be the D (5 bases). This CDR3 is built from 15 residues. Per germline, CDR1 SGHVS and CDR2 FNYEAQ. Trimming stripped 5 bases from V and 2 bases from J, with 15 bases between.

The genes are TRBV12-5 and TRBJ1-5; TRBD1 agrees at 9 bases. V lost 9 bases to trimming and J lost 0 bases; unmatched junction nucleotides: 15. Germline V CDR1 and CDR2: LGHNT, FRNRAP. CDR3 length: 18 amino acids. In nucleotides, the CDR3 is TGTGCTAGCAACAGTCAAACAGGGGGCGCGGATAGCAATCAGCCCCAGCATTTT. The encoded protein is CASNSQTGGADSNQPQHF.

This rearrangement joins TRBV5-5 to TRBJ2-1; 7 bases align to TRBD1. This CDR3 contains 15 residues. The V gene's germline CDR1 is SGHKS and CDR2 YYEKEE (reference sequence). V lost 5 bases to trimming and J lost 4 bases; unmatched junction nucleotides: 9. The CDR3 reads CASRLDRALYNEQFF. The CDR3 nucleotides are TGTGCCAGCAGACTAGACAGGGCTCTTTACAATGAGCAGTTCTTC.

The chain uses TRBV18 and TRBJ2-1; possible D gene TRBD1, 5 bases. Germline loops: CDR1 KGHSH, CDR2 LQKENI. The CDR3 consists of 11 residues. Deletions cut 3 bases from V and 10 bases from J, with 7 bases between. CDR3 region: CASSPRQEQFF. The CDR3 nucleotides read TGTGCCAGCTCACCCCGACAGGAGCAGTTCTTC.

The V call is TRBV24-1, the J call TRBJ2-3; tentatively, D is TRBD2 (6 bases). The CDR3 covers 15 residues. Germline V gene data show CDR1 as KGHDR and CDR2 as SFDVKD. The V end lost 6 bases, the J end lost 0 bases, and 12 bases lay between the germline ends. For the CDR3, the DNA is TGTGCCACCAGTCCGGGACTTCCTAGCACAGATACGCAGTATTTT. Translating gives CATSPGLPSTDTQYF.

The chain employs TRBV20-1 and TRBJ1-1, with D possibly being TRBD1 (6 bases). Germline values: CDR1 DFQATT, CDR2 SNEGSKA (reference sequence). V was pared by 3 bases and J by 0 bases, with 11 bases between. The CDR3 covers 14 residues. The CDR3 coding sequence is TGCAGTGCTAGTCAAGACAGGATGAACACTGAAGCTTTCTTT. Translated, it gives CSASQDRMNTEAFF.

CDR3 in DNA: TGTGCCAGCAGCCAAGGTGTGAGAGACGAGCAGTACTTC. This gives the protein CASSQGVRDEQYF. The V call is TRBV14, the J call TRBJ2-7; the D is unclear. Germline V gene lookup returns CDR1 SGHDN and CDR2 FVKESK. Trimming took 1 base from V and 5 from J, leaving 9 bases between them. The CDR3 covers 13 residues.

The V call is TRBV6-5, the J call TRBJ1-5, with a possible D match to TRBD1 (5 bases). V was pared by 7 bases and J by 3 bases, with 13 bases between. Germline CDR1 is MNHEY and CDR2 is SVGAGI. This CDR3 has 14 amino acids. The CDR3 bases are TGTGCCAGCAAGCGGGGGGTCGCCAATCAGCCCCAGCATTTT. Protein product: CASKRGVANQPQHF.

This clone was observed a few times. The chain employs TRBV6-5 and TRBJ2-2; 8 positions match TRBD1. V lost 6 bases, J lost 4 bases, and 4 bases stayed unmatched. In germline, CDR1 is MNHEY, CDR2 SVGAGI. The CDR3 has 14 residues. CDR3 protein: CASRTGEATGELFF. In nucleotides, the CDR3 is TGTGCCAGCAGGACAGGGGAAGCCACCGGGGAGCTGTTTTTT.

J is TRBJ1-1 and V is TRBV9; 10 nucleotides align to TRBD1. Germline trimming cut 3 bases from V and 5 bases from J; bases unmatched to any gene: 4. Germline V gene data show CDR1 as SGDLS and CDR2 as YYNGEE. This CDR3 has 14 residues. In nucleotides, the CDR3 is TGTGCCAGCAGCGGACAGGGGGCACGGACTGAAGCTTTCTTT. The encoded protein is CASSGQGARTEAFF.

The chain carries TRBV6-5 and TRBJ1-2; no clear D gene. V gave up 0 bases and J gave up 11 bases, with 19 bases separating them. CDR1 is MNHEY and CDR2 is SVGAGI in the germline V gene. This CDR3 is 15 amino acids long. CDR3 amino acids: CASSYSYSAAAAYTF. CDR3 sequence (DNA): TGTGCCAGCAGTTACTCGTACTCCGCGGCAGCGGCGTACACCTTC.

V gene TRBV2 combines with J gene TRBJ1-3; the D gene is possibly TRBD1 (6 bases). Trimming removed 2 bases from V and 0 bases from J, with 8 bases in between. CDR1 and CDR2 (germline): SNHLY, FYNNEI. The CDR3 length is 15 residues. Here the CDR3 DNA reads TGTGCCAGCAGTGAAAGGGGGTTCTCTGGAAACACCATATATTTT. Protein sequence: CASSERGFSGNTIYF.

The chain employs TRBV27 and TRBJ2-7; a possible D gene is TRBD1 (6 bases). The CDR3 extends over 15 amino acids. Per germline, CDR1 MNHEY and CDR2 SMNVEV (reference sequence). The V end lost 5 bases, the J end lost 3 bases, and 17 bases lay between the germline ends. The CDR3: CASSLGASGIYEQYF. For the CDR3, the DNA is TGTGCCAGCAGTCTGGGGGCTAGTGGAATCTACGAGCAGTACTTC.

CDR3 coding DNA: TGCGCCAGCAGCTTTGGGCTTAACTATGGCTACACCTTC. Its protein product is CASSFGLNYGYTF. The chain has TRBV5-1 and TRBJ1-2, with unresolved D. This CDR3 region has 13 residues. The germline V gene encodes CDR1 SGHRS and CDR2 YFSETQ. The V gene lost 2 bases and the J gene lost 1 base, with 6 bases spanning the gap. The full variable domain, completed using reference TRBV5-1 and TRBJ1-2, is KAGVTQTPRYLIKTRGQQVTLSCSPISGHRSVSWYQQTPGQGLQFLFEYFSETQRNKGNFPGRFSGRQFSNSRSEMNVSTLELGDSALYLCASSFGLNYGYTFGSGTRLTVV.

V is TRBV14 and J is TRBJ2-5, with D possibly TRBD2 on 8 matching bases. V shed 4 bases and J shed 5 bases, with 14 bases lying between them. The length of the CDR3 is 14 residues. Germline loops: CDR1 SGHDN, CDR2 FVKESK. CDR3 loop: CASSRLAGQETQYF. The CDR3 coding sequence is TGTGCCAGCAGCCGATTAGCGGGACAGGAGACCCAGTACTTC.

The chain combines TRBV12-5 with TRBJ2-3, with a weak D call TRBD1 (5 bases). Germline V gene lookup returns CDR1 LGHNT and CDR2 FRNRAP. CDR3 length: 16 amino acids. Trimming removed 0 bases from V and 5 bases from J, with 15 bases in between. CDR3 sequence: CASGLVLGRYRDTQYF. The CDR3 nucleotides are TGTGCTAGTGGTTTGGTATTGGGGCGTTACCGAGATACGCAGTATTTT.